Reported below is one T cell receptor (beta chain). Its antigen is not known. Produced via immunoSEQ multiplex PCR; TCRdb's table is partial and in-frame only. Among around 97,000 clones listed, approximately 79% were seen once. This sample was taken from a study of T cell clones after liver transplantation. Study details: Tolerant meant at least one year fully off immunosuppression without liver enzymes above twice normal.

Trimming took off 5 bases at V and 0 bases at J, with 10 bases between the two ends. The germline V gene encodes CDR1 SGHTA and CDR2 FQGNSA. The length of the CDR3 is 15 residues. Regarding the study as a whole: A larger donor-reactive than third-party decline suggested partial antigen-specific deletion. Graft donor-reactive T cells may have migrated into the graft rather than being deleted.

The chain couples TRBV7-2 to TRBJ1-4; possible D gene TRBD1, 5 bases. The sequences come from CD4+ T cells from blood, collected approximately 4 years after liver transplant. This TCR was recovered from a human patient who received a liver transplant. Some of the T cells might come from the graft donor. The CDR3 is CASSTATATNEKLFF. The DNA of the CDR3 is TGTGCCAGCAGCACGGCGACAGCAACTAATGAAAAACTGTTTTTT.